This T cell receptor beta chain is from a study of siplizumab effects on memory and regulatory T cells. V was shortened by 5 bases and J by 2 bases, with 15 bases between the two germline ends. The CDR3 runs to 15 residues. Researchers maintained the mixed lymphocyte reaction cells in coculture at 37°C for 5 to 7 days. In the case of this clone: What it recognizes is unknown.

Assays examined about 100,000 TCR templates per sample. Produced via immunoSEQ multiplex PCR; TCRdb's table is partial and in-frame only. The sample holds some 15,000 clones; 45% to 50% are singletons and the top ten take about 9.4%. The chain couples TRBV23-1 to TRBJ2-5, with D uncertain. TRBV23-1 has ORF status, its function being uncertain. The clonotype originates from a human donor in good health; the cells came from an allogeneic mixed lymphocyte reaction. The sample consisted of CFSE-low (dividing) CD4+ T cells sorted from an allogeneic mixed lymphocyte reaction. CDR3 sequence (DNA): TGCGCCAGCAGTTACCCCCGTCCAATTCAAGAGACCCAGTACTTC. This encodes CASSYPRPIQETQYF.